This T cell receptor beta chain was identified during a study of CD8 T cells in Susac syndrome. Study background: Roughly eight of the sequenced Susac syndrome patients were in remission, and five or six had active disease.

V dropped 0 bases and J dropped 9; count of bases not matched to a gene: 7. Germline CDR1 LNHDA, CDR2 SQIVND (reference sequence). This CDR3 has 15 amino acids. Random hexamers were used to reverse transcribe the RNA input (about 0.45 to 1 ug). The amplification used immunoSEQ multiplex PCR on TCR beta CDR3; it spanned 54 Vbeta and 13 Jbeta. TCRdb reprocessed the immunoSEQ multiplex PCR reads via MiXCR and lists one record per CDR3 protein. The sample includes approximately 180,000 distinct CDR3 sequences, around 94% of them seen just once. This clonotype showed up just once. The chain is built from TRBV19 and TRBJ2-1; 8 bases fit TRBD1. This clonotype was obtained from a human donor with Susac syndrome. Source material: CD4+ T cells from PBMCs. The CDR3, as DNA: TGTGCCAGTAGTATAGATCCGACAGGGGTCCGTGAGCAGTTCTTC. Translating it yields CASSIDPTGVREQFF.